A selection of T cell receptor beta chains follows, all from one sample in a study of blood T cells in healthy people across ages. A single record per CDR3 protein comes from TCRdb applying MiXCR to the 5' RACE reads. The sample has about 800,000 distinct CDR3 sequences; 35% to 50% are singletons. The sequenced material came from blood. The receptors derive from a man older than 75 in good health. Both conserved end residues are part of each CDR3. D genes are given only for firm matches. For some rows the clone size is stated as once, few or many, or as a class when expanded; others skip it.

D gene: NA
V gene: TRBV20-1
J gene: TRBJ2-7
clone size: NA
CDR3 protein: CSASGQGNSYEQYF
CDR3 DNA: TGCAGTGCTTCCGGGCAGGGGAACTCCTACGAGCAGTACTTC

D gene: NA
V gene: TRBV11-2
J gene: TRBJ2-7
clone size: NA
CDR3 protein: CASSFSLSVRVDEQYF
CDR3 DNA: TGTGCCAGCAGCTTTAGCCTATCGGTCAGGGTGGACGAGCAGTACTTC

D gene: NA
V gene: TRBV10-3
J gene: TRBJ1-5
clone size: once
CDR3 protein: CAIRTENQPQHF
CDR3 DNA: TGTGCCATCCGGACAGAGAATCAGCCCCAGCATTTT

D gene: TRBD2
V gene: TRBV5-1
J gene: TRBJ2-6
clone size: NA
CDR3 protein: CASSPWLGLAGTGANVLTF
CDR3 DNA: TGCGCCAGCAGCCCCTGGTTAGGACTAGCGGGAACTGGGGCCAACGTCCTGACTTTC

D gene: TRBD2
V gene: TRBV12-3/TRBV12-4
J gene: TRBJ2-7
clone size: NA
CDR3 protein: CASSLTSGRGAGEQYF
CDR3 DNA: TGTGCCAGCAGTCTGACTAGCGGGAGGGGAGCGGGCGAGCAGTACTTC

D gene: NA
V gene: TRBV7-2
J gene: TRBJ2-5
clone size: NA
CDR3 protein: CASSFPGRAETQYF
CDR3 DNA: TGTGCCAGCAGCTTCCCTGGGCGGGCAGAGACCCAGTACTTC

D gene: NA
V gene: TRBV20-1
J gene: TRBJ2-3
clone size: NA
CDR3 protein: CSARMPGLRPTDTQYF
CDR3 DNA: TGCAGTGCTAGAATGCCGGGACTCCGCCCTACAGATACGCAGTATTTT

D gene: NA
V gene: TRBV7-9
J gene: TRBJ2-2
clone size: NA
CDR3 protein: CASSPRPYTGELFF
CDR3 DNA: TGTGCCAGCAGCCCCCGGCCTTACACCGGGGAGCTGTTTTTT

D gene: NA
V gene: TRBV7-9
J gene: TRBJ2-5
clone size: few
CDR3 protein: CASSLGAQWGETQYF
CDR3 DNA: TGTGCCAGCAGCTTAGGAGCCCAGTGGGGAGAGACCCAGTACTTC

D gene: NA
V gene: TRBV18
J gene: TRBJ2-7
clone size: NA
CDR3 protein: CASSPTHEQYF
CDR3 DNA: TGTGCCAGCTCACCAACGCACGAGCAGTACTTC

D gene: TRBD2
V gene: TRBV11-3
J gene: TRBJ2-2
clone size: NA
CDR3 protein: CASKLAGDTGELFF
CDR3 DNA: TGTGCCAGCAAGCTAGCGGGAGACACCGGGGAGCTGTTTTTT

D gene: NA
V gene: TRBV14
J gene: TRBJ2-4
clone size: NA
CDR3 protein: CASSSSEDIQYF
CDR3 DNA: TGTGCCAGCAGCAGTTCGGAGGACATTCAGTACTTC

D gene: NA
V gene: TRBV29-1
J gene: TRBJ2-5
clone size: NA
CDR3 protein: CSVDTGSQETQYF
CDR3 DNA: TGCAGCGTTGATACAGGATCCCAAGAGACCCAGTACTTC

D gene: TRBD2
V gene: TRBV5-6
J gene: TRBJ2-3
clone size: NA
CDR3 protein: CASSFRLAGGIADTQYF
CDR3 DNA: TGTGCCAGCAGCTTTAGACTAGCGGGAGGAATAGCAGATACGCAGTATTTT

D gene: NA
V gene: TRBV11-3
J gene: TRBJ2-1
clone size: many
CDR3 protein: CASSLSGPGPEEQFF
CDR3 DNA: TGTGCCAGCAGCTTATCGGGACCGGGACCCGAGGAGCAGTTCTTC

D gene: NA
V gene: TRBV5-1
J gene: TRBJ2-7
clone size: few
CDR3 protein: CASRSRERSEQYF
CDR3 DNA: TGCGCCAGTAGAAGCAGGGAAAGGTCCGAGCAGTACTTC

D gene: NA
V gene: TRBV29-1
J gene: TRBJ2-3
clone size: NA
CDR3 protein: CSVRLNTDTQYF
CDR3 DNA: TGCAGCGTTCGACTCAACACAGATACGCAGTATTTT

D gene: TRBD2
V gene: TRBV7-9
J gene: TRBJ2-1
clone size: many
CDR3 protein: CASSLAAGVFNEQFF
CDR3 DNA: TGTGCCAGCAGCTTAGCGGCGGGAGTCTTCAATGAGCAGTTCTTC

D gene: TRBD2
V gene: TRBV5-1
J gene: TRBJ2-3
clone size: NA
CDR3 protein: CASSLSSGDTDTQYF
CDR3 DNA: TGCGCCAGCAGCTTATCTAGCGGGGACACAGATACGCAGTATTTT

D gene: NA
V gene: TRBV7-2
J gene: TRBJ1-1
clone size: NA
CDR3 protein: CASSFGGVNTEAFF
CDR3 DNA: TGTGCCAGCAGCTTCGGGGGAGTGAACACTGAAGCTTTCTTT

D gene: NA
V gene: TRBV7-9
J gene: TRBJ2-1
clone size: NA
CDR3 protein: CASSPVRWAQGHEQFF
CDR3 DNA: TGTGCCAGCAGCCCCGTGCGATGGGCGCAGGGACATGAGCAGTTCTTC

D gene: TRBD2
V gene: TRBV9
J gene: TRBJ2-3
clone size: NA
CDR3 protein: CASSVWTRGDTQYF
CDR3 DNA: TGTGCCAGCAGCGTTTGGACTAGAGGGGATACGCAGTATTTT

D gene: NA
V gene: TRBV12-3/TRBV12-4
J gene: TRBJ2-7
clone size: NA
CDR3 protein: CASTKDYRAEYF
CDR3 DNA: TGTGCCAGCACCAAGGACTATCGCGCTGAGTACTTC